The entry that follows covers one T cell receptor beta chain sequence. The antigen is unknown. The germline V gene has CDR1 MGHRA and CDR2 YSYEKL. The CDR3 has 17 residues. V was cut by 1 base and J by 4 bases, with 18 bases left in between. The data originate from a study of lymphopenia after photon versus proton radiotherapy. Here immunoSEQ multiplex PCR was the method, and the copy in TCRdb shows in-frame clones only, minus some. The sample shows 35,000 to 40,000 clones, more than 75% of them seen only once. Overall study results and limits: Relative stability marked proton patients; photon patients lost diversity and naive cells.

The starting material was peripheral blood, obtained from a patient treated with photon-based radiotherapy. The rearrangement links TRBV4-1 to TRBJ2-3; no definite D call. The receptor was derived from a man aged 45 to 65 with gastric cancer. CDR3 in DNA: TGCGCCAGCAGCCAAGGGTTTGACGGTGCTGATCCAGATACGCAGTATTTT. Amino acid sequence: CASSQGFDGADPDTQYF.